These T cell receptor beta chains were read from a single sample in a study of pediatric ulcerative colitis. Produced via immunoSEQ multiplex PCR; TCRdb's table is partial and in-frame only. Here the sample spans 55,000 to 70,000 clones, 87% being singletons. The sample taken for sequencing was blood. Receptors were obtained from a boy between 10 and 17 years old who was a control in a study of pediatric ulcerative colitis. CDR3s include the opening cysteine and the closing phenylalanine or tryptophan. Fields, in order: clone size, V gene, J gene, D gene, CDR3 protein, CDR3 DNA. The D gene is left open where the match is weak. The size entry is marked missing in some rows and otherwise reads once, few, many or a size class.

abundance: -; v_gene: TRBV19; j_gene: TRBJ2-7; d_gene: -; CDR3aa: CASRQGTDTYEQYF; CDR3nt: TGTGCCAGTAGACAAGGGACGGATACCTACGAGCAGTACTTC
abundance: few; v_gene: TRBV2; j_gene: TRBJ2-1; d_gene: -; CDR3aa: CASRGLPAANEQFF; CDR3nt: TGTGCCAGCAGAGGACTACCCGCAGCCAATGAGCAGTTCTTC
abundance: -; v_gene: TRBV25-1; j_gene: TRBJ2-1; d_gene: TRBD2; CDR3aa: CASSETGTSGSHYNEQFF; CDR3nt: TGTGCCAGCAGTGAAACCGGGACTAGCGGGAGTCACTACAATGAGCAGTTCTTC
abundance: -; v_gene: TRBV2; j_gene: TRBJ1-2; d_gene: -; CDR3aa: CASSEAPRGGLGYTF; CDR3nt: TGTGCCAGCAGTGAAGCGCCCAGGGGAGGGCTAGGCTACACCTTC
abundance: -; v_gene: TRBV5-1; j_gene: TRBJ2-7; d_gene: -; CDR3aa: CASSPGGGEQYF; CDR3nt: TGCGCCAGCAGCCCAGGAGGGGGGGAGCAGTACTTC
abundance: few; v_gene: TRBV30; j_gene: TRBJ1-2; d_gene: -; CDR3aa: CAWFLLDGYTF; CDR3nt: TGTGCCTGGTTCTTATTGGATGGCTACACCTTC
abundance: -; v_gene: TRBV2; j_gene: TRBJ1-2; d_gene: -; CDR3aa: CASSGSGVINYGYTF; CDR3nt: TGTGCCAGCAGTGGTTCAGGGGTAATTAACTATGGCTACACCTTC
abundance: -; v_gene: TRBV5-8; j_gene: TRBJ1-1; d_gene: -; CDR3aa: CASSLEDGRVAEAFF; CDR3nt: TGTGCCAGCAGCTTAGAGGACGGGAGGGTGGCTGAAGCTTTCTTT
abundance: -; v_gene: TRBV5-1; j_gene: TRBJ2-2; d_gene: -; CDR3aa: CASSREYTGELFF; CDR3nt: TGCGCCAGCAGCCGAGAGTACACCGGGGAGCTGTTTTTT
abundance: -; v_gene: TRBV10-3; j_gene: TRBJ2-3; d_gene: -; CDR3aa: CAISPTGSSTDTQYF; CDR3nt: TGTGCCATCAGTCCGACAGGATCTAGCACAGATACGCAGTATTTT
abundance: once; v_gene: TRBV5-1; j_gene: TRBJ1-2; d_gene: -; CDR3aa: CASSPGRAGYGYTF; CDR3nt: TGCGCCAGCAGCCCGGGGCGGGCTGGCTATGGCTACACCTTC
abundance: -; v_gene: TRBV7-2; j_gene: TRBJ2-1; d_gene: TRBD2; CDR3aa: CASSRGTSEYNEQFF; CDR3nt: TGTGCCAGCAGCCGAGGGACTAGCGAATACAATGAGCAGTTCTTC
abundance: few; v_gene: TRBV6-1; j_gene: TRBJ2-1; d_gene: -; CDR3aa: CASMEGIDTGEQFF; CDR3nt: TGTGCCAGCATGGAGGGGATAGACACCGGCGAGCAGTTCTTC
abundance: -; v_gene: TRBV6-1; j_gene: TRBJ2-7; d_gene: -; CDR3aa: CASSERTPYEQYF; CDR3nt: TGTGCCAGCAGTGAGCGTACGCCCTACGAGCAGTACTTC
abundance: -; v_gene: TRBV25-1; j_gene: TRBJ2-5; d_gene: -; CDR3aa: CASSSDGDNRETQYF; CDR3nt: TGTGCCAGCAGTTCGGATGGGGACAATCGTGAGACCCAGTACTTC
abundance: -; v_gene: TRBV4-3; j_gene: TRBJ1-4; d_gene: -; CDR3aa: CASSQDIGVGEKLFF; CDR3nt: TGCGCCAGCAGCCAAGACATCGGTGTGGGTGAAAAACTGTTTTTT
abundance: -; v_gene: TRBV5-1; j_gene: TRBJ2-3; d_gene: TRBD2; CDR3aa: CASSWGAGGITDTQYF; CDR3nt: TGCGCCAGCAGCTGGGGAGCGGGGGGAATCACAGATACGCAGTATTTT
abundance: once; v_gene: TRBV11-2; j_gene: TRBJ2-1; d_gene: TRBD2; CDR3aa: CASSSLAGLSNEQFF; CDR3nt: TGTGCCAGCAGCTCACTAGCGGGACTTTCCAATGAGCAGTTCTTC
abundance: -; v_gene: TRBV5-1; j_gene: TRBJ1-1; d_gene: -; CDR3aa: CASSKELDGEAFF; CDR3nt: TGCGCCAGCAGCAAGGAATTAGACGGTGAAGCTTTCTTT
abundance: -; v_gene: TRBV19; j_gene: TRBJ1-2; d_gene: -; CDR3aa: CASRGGVVGLTEYGYTF; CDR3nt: TGTGCCAGTAGGGGAGGGGTTGTCGGGCTAACCGAGTATGGCTACACCTTC
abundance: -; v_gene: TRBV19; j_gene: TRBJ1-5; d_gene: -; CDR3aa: CASTQRWADNQPQHF; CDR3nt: TGTGCCAGTACCCAAAGGTGGGCAGATAATCAGCCCCAGCATTTT
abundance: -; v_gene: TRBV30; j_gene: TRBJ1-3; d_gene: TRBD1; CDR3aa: CAWSQLRGTGRAGNTIYF; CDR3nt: TGTGCCTGGAGTCAGCTCCGGGGGACAGGGAGAGCTGGAAACACCATATATTTT
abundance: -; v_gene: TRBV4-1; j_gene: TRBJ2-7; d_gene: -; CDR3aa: CASSQVDRAGEQYF; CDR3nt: TGCGCCAGCAGCCAAGTTGATAGGGCGGGTGAGCAGTACTTC
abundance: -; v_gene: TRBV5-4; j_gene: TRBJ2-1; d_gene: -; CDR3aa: CASSLGSSYNEQFF; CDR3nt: TGTGCCAGCAGCTTGGGGAGCTCCTACAATGAGCAGTTCTTC
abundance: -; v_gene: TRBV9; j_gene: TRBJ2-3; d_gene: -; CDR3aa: CASSERSRGTDTQYF; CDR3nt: TGTGCCAGCAGCGAGCGGAGTAGAGGCACAGATACGCAGTATTTT
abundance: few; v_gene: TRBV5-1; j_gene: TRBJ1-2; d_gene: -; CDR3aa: CASSYDSPSYGYTF; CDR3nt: TGCGCCAGCAGCTATGACAGTCCTAGCTATGGCTACACCTTC
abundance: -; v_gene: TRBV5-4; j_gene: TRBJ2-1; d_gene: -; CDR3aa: CASSSGPEQFF; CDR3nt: TGTGCCAGCAGCTCGGGGCCTGAGCAGTTCTTC
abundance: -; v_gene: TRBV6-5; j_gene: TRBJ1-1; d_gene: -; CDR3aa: CASSYEGDTEAFF; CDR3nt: TGTGCCAGCAGTTACGAGGGGGACACTGAAGCTTTCTTT
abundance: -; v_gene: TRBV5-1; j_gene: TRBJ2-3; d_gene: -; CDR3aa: CASSRESPHTDTQYF; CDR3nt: TGCGCCAGCTCACGGGAGTCCCCTCACACAGATACGCAGTATTTT